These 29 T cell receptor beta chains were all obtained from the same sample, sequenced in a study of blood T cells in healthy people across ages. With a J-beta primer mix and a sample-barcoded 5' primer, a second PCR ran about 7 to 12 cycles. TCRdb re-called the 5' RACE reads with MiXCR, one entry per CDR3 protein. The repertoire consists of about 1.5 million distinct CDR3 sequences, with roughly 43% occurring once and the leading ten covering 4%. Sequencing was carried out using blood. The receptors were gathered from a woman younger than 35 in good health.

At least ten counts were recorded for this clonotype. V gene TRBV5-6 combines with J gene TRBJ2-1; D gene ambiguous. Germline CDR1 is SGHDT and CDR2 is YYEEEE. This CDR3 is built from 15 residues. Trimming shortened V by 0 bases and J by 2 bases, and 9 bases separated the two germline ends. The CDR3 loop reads CASSLGGVTYNEQFF. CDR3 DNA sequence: TGTGCCAGCAGCTTGGGTGGCGTGACCTACAATGAGCAGTTCTTC.

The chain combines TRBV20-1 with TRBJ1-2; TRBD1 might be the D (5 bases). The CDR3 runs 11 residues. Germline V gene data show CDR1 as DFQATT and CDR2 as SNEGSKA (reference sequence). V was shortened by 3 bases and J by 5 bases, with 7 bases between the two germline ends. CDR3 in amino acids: CSASRGYGYTF. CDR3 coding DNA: TGCAGTGCTAGTCGGGGGTATGGCTACACCTTC.

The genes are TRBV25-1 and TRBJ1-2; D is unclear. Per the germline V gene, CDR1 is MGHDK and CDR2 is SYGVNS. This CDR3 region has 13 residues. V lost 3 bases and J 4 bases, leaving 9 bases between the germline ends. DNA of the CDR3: TGTGCCAGCAGTGACTTACAGATCTATGGCTACACCTTC. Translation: CASSDLQIYGYTF.

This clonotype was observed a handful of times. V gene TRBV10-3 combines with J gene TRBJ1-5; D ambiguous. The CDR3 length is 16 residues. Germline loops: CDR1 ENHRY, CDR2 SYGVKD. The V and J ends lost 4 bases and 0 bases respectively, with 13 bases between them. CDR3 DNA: TGTGCCATCAGTGGGCTTTTAGAGATTAGCAATCAGCCCCAGCATTTT. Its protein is CAISGLLEISNQPQHF.

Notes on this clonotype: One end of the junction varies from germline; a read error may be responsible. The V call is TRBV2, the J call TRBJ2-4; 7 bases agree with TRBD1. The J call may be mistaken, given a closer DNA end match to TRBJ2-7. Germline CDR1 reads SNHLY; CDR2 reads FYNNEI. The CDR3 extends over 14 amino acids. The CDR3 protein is CVSRGDRATYEQYF. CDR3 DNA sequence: TGTGTCAGCAGGGGAGACAGGGCAACCTACGAGCAGTACTTC.

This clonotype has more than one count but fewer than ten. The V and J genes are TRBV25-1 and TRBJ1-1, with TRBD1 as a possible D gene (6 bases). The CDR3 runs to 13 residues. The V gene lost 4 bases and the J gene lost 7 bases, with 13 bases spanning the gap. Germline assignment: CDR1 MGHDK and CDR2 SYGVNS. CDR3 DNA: TGTGCCAGCAGTGGAACGCAGGGGCTTGAAGCTTTCTTT. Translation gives CASSGTQGLEAFF.

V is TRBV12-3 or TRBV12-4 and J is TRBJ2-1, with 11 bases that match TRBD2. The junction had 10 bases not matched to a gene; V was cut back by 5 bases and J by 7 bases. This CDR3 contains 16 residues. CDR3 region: CASSRQTSGSANEQFF. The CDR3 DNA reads TGTGCCAGCAGTCGTCAAACTAGCGGGAGTGCAAATGAGCAGTTCTTC.

In nucleotides, the CDR3 is TGTGCCAGCAGTTGGCGGACAGGAGGCCCGGATACGCAGTATTTT. Protein sequence: CASSWRTGGPDTQYF. The gene calls are TRBV6-2 or TRBV6-3 and TRBJ2-3; TRBD1 aligns across 7 bases. The CDR3 totals 15 residues. The V and J ends lost 4 bases and 6 bases, in that order; junction bases with no gene match: 10. The germline V gene encodes CDR1 MNHEY and CDR2 SVGEGT.

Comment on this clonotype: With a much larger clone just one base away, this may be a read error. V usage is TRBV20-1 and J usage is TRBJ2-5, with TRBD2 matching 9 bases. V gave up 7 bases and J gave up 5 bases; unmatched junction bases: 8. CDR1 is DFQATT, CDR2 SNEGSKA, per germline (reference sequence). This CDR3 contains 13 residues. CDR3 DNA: TGCAGTGGAGAGTGGCGGGGGGGTGAGACCCAGTACTTC. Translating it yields CSGEWRGGETQYF.

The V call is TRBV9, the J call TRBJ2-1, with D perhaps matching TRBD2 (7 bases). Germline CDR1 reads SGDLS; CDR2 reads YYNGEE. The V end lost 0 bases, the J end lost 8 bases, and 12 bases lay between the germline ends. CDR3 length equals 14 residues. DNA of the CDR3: TGTGCCAGCAGCGTAGAGGGGGGGGCGTATGAGCAGTTCTTC. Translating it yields CASSVEGGAYEQFF.

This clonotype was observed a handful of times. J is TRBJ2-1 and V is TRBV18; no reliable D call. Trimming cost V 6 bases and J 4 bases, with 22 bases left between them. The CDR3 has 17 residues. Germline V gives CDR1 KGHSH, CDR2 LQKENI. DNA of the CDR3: TGTGCCAGCTCCGACAAAAGGTCCGGGTTTACTTACAATGAGCAGTTCTTC. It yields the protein CASSDKRSGFTYNEQFF.

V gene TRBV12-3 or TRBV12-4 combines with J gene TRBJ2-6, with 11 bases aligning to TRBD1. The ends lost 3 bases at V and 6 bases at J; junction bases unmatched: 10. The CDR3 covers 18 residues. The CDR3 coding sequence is TGTGCCAGCAGTTTTATGGGACAGGGGGTTCTAGCGGCCAACGTCCTGACTTTC. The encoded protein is CASSFMGQGVLAANVLTF.

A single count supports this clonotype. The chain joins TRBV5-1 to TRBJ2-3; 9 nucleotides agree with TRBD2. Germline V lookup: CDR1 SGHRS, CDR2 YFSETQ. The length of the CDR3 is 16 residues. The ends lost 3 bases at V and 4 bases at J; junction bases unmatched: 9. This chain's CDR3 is CASSYLSGSRADTQYF. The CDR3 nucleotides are TGCGCCAGCAGCTACCTTAGCGGGAGTCGCGCAGATACGCAGTATTTT.

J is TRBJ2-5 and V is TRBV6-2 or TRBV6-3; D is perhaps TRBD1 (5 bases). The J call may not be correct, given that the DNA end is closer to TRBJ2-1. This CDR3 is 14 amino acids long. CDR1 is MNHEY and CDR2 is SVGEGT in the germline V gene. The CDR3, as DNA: TGTGCCAGCAGTTGGGGCCGGCACCAAGAGACCCAGTTCTTC. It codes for CASSWGRHQETQFF.

CDR3 amino acids: CASFAGTRDLEQYF. For the CDR3, the DNA is TGCGCCAGCTTCGCCGGGACAAGGGATCTCGAGCAGTACTTC. This rearrangement joins TRBV5-1 to TRBJ2-5, with D possibly being TRBD1 (6 bases). The DNA end lines up better with TRBJ2-7; the J call may be wrong. Germline V lookup: CDR1 SGHRS, CDR2 YFSETQ. The CDR3 is 14 amino acids.

CDR3 DNA: TGCGCCAGCAGGAGAGGGACAGACATGAACACTGAAGCTTTCTTT. Its protein is CASRRGTDMNTEAFF. The V call is TRBV5-1, the J call TRBJ1-1, with 7 positions matching TRBD1. This CDR3 contains 15 residues. The V gene end was trimmed by 5 bases and the J gene end by 0 bases; junction bases not matched to a gene: 7. Germline values: CDR1 SGHRS, CDR2 YFSETQ.

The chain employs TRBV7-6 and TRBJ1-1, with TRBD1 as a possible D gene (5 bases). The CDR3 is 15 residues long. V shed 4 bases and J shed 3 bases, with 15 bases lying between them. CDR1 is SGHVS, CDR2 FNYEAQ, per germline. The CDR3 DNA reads TGTGCCAGCAGCTCCCCGGGACGAGTGGACACTGAAGCTTTCTTT. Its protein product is CASSSPGRVDTEAFF. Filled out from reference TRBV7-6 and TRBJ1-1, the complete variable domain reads GAGVSQSPRYKVTKRGQDVALRCDPISGHVSLYWYRQALGQGPEFLTYFNYEAQQDKSGLPNDRFSAERPEGSISTLTIQRTEQRDSAMYRCASSSPGRVDTEAFFGQGTRLTVV.

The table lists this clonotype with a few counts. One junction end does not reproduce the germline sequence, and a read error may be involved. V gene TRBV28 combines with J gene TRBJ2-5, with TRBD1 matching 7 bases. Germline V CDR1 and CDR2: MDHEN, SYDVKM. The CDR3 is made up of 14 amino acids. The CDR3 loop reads CASSPAGGENEQYF. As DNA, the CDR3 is TGTGCCAGCAGCCCCGCAGGGGGTGAGAACGAGCAGTACTTT.

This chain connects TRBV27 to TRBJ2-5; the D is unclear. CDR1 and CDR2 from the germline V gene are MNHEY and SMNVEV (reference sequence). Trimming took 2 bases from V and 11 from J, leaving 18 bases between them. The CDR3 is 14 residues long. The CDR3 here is CASSLQTRANEQYF. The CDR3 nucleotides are TGTGCCAGCAGTTTACAAACTCGGGCTAATGAGCAGTACTTC.

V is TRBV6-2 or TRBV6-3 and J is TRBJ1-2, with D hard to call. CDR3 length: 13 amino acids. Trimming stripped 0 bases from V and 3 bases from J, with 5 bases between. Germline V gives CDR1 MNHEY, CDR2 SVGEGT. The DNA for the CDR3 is TGTGCCAGCAGTTACTCGAGATACTATGGCTACACCTTC. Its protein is CASSYSRYYGYTF.

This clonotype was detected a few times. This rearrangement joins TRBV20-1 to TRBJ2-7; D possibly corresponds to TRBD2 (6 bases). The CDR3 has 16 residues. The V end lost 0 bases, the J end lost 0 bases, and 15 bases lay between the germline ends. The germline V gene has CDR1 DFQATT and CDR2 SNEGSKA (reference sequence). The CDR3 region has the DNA TGCAGTGCTAGAGAAATTAGCGGTTCCAGCTCCTACGAGCAGTACTTC. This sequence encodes CSAREISGSSSYEQYF.

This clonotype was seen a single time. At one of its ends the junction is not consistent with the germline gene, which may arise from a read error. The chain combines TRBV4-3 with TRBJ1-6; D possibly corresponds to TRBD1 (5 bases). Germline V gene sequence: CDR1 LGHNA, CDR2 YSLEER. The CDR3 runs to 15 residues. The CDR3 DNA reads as TGCGCCAGCAACCAAAGGGGAAACTATAATTCACCCCTCCACTTT. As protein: CASNQRGNYNSPLHF.

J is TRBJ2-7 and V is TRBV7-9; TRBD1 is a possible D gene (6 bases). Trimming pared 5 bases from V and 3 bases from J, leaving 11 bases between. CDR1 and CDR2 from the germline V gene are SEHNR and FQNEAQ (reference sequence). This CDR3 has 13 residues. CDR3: CASSPTGIYEQYF. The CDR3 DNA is TGTGCCAGCAGCCCGACAGGAATCTACGAGCAGTACTTC.

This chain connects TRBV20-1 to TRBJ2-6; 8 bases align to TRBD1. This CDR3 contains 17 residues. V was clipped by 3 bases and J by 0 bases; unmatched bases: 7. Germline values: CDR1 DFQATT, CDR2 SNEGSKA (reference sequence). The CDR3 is CSAREVGQGSGANVLTF. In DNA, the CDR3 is TGCAGTGCTAGGGAAGTAGGACAGGGCTCTGGGGCCAACGTCCTGACTTTC.

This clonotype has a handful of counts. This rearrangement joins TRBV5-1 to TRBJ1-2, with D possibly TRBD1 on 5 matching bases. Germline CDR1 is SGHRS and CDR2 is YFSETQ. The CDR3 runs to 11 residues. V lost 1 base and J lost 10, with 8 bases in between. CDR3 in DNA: TGCGCCAGCAGCTTGTTGGACACCTACACCTTC. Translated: CASSLLDTYTF.

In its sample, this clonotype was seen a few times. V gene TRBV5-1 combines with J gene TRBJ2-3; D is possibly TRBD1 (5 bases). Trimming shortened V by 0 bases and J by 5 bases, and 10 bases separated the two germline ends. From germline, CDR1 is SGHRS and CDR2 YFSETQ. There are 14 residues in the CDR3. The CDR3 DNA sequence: TGCGCCAGCAGCTTGGAAACAGGTGGAGATACGCAGTATTTT. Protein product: CASSLETGGDTQYF.

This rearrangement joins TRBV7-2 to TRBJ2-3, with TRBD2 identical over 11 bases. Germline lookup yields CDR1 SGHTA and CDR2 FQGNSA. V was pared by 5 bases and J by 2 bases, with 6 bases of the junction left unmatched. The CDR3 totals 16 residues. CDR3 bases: TGTGCCAGCAGCCTCACTAGCGGGGGAACCACAGATACGCAGTATTTT. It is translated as CASSLTSGGTTDTQYF.

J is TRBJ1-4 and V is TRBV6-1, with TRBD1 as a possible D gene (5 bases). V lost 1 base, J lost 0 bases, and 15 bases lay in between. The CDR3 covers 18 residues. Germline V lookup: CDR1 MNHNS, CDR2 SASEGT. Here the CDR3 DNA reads TGTGCCAGCAGTGAAGTTTATGTTGGGGCAGCAACTAATGAAAAACTGTTTTTT. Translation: CASSEVYVGAATNEKLFF.

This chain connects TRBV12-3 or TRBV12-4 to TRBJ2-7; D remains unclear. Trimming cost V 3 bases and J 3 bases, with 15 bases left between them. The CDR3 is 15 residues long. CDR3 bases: TGTGCCAGCAGTTTCTTTGAGACTGGCTACTACGAGCAGTACTTC. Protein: CASSFFETGYYEQYF.